What follows is one T cell receptor (beta chain) and its context. CDR1 and CDR2 (germline): ENHRY, SYGVKD. CDR3 length: 16 residues. V was cut by 2 bases and J by 0 bases, with 13 bases left in between. The source of the sample is a study of blood T cells in healthy people across ages. With a J-beta primer mix and a sample-barcoded 5' primer, a second PCR ran roughly 6 to 12 cycles. Each of the cDNA molecules was tagged by a template-switch adaptor with 12 random nucleotides. TCRdb reanalysed the 5' RACE reads using MiXCR and keeps one entry per CDR3 protein. In the table there are around 1,900,000 distinct CDR3 sequences, approximately 39% of which are singletons.

The TCR was taken from a human donor in good health. The chain recombines TRBV10-3 with TRBJ1-2; D gene uncertain. The sequenced material came from blood. The CDR3 sequence is CAISEGQLQTNYGYTF. CDR3 nucleotide sequence: TGTGCCATCAGTGAGGGGCAGCTCCAGACTAACTATGGCTACACCTTC.